A selection of T cell receptor beta chains follows, all from one sample in a study of cytomegalovirus exposure and HLA in healthy donors. Repertoires were generated with immunoSEQ multiplex PCR, while TCRdb's copy carries only in-frame clones and drops some. The sample has roughly 120,000 clones, roughly three quarters seen once. Source material: PBMCs. The receptors here all came from a man under 40 in good health and CMV-seropositive. Both conserved end residues are trimmed from each CDR3. The D gene is left open where the match is weak.

J	D	V	CDR3
TRBJ2-3	.	TRBV6-5	ASSSAGAGSDTQY
TRBJ2-7	TRBD2	TRBV9	ASSVSGGAEGVSYEQY
TRBJ1-1	TRBD1	TRBV5-1	ASTTGGVLRNTEAF
TRBJ2-3	.	TRBV5-4	ASSSRTKSPGTQY
TRBJ1-4	TRBD1	TRBV5-7	ASSCGQGGYEKLF
TRBJ2-4	.	TRBV19	ASSILPHELVLAKNIQY
TRBJ1-5	TRBD1	TRBV6-1	ASSVAGGIRMGNQPQH
TRBJ2-3	TRBD1	TRBV6-4	ASSERQGLDTQY
TRBJ2-5	.	TRBV5-6	ASSEGLSAETQY
TRBJ2-7	TRBD1	TRBV6-5	ASSALGDSSYEQY
TRBJ1-1	.	TRBV29-1	SVEVTENTEAF
TRBJ1-2	.	TRBV9	ASSSGSSGNYGYT
TRBJ1-3	.	TRBV7-2	ASSRARTVSGNTIY
TRBJ2-1	.	TRBV7-8	ASSLAAGADYNEQF
TRBJ1-2	.	TRBV21-1	ASSSPMYRGPYGYT
TRBJ1-1	.	TRBV6-5	ASSPWRMNTEAF
TRBJ2-2	TRBD1	TRBV28	ASSLFYRGNTGELF
TRBJ2-3	.	TRBV19	ASSTHGGSVLDTQY
TRBJ1-2	.	TRBV7-9	ASSLDSIYGYT
TRBJ2-1	TRBD1	TRBV4-1	ASSQWGQGATYNEQF
TRBJ1-6	TRBD1	TRBV19	ASGRDRRLSYNSPLH
TRBJ2-7	.	TRBV19	ASSILGGSSYEQY
TRBJ1-2	TRBD1	TRBV29-1	SVRQGSYT
TRBJ2-1	TRBD2	TRBV2	ASSDFAGGGSNEQF
TRBJ2-5	TRBD1	TRBV4-1	ASSQGANRGRETQY
TRBJ2-3	TRBD2	TRBV10-3	AISGGLAGGHGTDTQY
TRBJ2-7	.	TRBV28	ASSLIGYEQY
TRBJ2-5	TRBD1	TRBV29-1	SVASQGHGETQY
TRBJ2-7	TRBD1	TRBV11-2	ASSQDRQTLEQY
TRBJ2-5	.	TRBV5-6	ASSSVETQY
TRBJ1-5	.	TRBV19	ASRTTGNQPQH
TRBJ1-5	TRBD1	TRBV27	ASSPSTGESNQPQH
TRBJ2-5	TRBD2	TRBV7-8	ASSLGRVAGGLQETQY
TRBJ2-2	TRBD2	TRBV11-2	ASSFALERGVTGELF
TRBJ2-6	.	TRBV7-3	ATSAGANVLT
TRBJ2-7	.	TRBV7-2	ASSFAGNEDEQY
TRBJ1-4	.	TRBV7-2	ASSRQTATNEKLF
TRBJ2-7	TRBD2	TRBV19	ASRRRNDPGGSYEQY
TRBJ1-2	TRBD1	TRBV5-1	ASSVTGQGNYGYT
TRBJ2-7	.	TRBV6-1	ASSQDSRYEQY
TRBJ2-7	.	TRBV11-2	ASSQQGLEQY
TRBJ2-1	TRBD2	TRBV18	ASSEGLAYNEQF
.	.	TRBV6-6	ASSYPTGYEQY
TRBJ2-3	.	TRBV21-1	ASSKVWGNLDTQY
TRBJ2-7	.	TRBV30	AWSPGNEQY
TRBJ2-3	.	TRBV19	ASGRDTQY
.	.	TRBV30	AGFSPRTADYEQY
TRBJ1-1	.	TRBV5-1	ASSSWQGMNTEAF